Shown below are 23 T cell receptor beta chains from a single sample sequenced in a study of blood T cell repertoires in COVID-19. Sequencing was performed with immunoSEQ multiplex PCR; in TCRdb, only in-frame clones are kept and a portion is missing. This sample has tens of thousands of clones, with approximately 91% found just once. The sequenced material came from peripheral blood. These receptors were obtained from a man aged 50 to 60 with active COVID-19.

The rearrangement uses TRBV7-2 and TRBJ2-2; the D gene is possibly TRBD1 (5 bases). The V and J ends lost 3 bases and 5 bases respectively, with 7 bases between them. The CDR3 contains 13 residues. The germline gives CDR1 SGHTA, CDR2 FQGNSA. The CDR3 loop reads CASSFRQTGELFF. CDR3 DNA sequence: TGTGCCAGCAGCTTTCGACAGACCGGGGAGCTGTTTTTT.

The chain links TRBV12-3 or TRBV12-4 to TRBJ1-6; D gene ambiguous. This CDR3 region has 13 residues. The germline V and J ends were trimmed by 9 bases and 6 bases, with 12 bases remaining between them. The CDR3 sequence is CASSLGFNSPLHF. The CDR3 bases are TGTGCCAGTTCTCTGGGCTTTAATTCACCCCTCCACTTT.

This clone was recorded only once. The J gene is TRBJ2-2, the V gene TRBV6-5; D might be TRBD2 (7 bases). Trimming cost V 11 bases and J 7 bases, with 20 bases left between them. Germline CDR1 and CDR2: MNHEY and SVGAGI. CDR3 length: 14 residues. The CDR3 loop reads CAASPRGASGELFF. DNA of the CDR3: TGTGCCGCATCTCCCCGGGGGGCGAGCGGGGAGCTGTTTTTT.

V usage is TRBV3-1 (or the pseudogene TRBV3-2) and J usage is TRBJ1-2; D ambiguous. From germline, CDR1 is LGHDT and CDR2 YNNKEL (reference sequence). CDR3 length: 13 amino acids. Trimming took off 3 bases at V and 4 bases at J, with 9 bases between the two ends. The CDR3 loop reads CASSQARSYGYTF. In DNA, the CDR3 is TGTGCCAGCAGCCAGGCCCGCAGCTATGGCTACACCTTC.

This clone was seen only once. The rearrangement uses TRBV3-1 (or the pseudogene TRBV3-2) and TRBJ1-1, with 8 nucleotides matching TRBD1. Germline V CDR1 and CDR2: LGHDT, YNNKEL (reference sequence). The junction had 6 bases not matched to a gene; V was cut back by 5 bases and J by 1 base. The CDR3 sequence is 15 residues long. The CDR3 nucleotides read TGTGCCAGCAGCTACAGGGGGTCCCCGAACACTGAAGCTTTCTTT. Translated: CASSYRGSPNTEAFF.

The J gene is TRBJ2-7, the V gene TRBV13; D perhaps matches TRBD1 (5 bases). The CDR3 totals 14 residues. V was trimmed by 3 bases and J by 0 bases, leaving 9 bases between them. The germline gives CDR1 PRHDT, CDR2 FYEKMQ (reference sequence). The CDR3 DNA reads TGTGCCAGCAGCTTTCTCAGGGACTCCTACGAGCAGTACTTC. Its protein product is CASSFLRDSYEQYF.

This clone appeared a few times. This CDR3 reads CASSLSRNSPLHF. The CDR3, as DNA: TGTGCCAGCAGCCTCTCCAGGAATTCACCCCTCCACTTT. J is TRBJ1-6 and V is TRBV3-1 (or the pseudogene TRBV3-2); D gene uncertain. The ends were cut back, 4 bases at V and 7 bases at J, with 8 bases in the middle. The CDR3 extends over 13 amino acids. In germline, CDR1 is LGHDT, CDR2 YNNKEL (reference sequence).

CDR3 residues: CAGGTETNQPQHF. The CDR3 region has the DNA TGTGCCGGGGGGACGGAAACAAATCAGCCCCAGCATTTT. The rearrangement joins TRBV27 to TRBJ1-5; D perhaps matches TRBD1 (5 bases). Between the trimmed V and J ends, which lost 11 bases and 4 bases, there was a span of 15 bases. CDR3 length: 13 amino acids. The germline V gene encodes CDR1 MNHEY and CDR2 SMNVEV (reference sequence).

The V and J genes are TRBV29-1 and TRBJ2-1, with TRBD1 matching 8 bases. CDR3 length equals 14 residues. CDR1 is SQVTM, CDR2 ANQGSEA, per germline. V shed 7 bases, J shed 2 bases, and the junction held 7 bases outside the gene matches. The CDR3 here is CSALTGEPYNEQFF. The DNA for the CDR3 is TGCAGCGCCCTGACAGGGGAGCCCTACAATGAGCAGTTCTTC.

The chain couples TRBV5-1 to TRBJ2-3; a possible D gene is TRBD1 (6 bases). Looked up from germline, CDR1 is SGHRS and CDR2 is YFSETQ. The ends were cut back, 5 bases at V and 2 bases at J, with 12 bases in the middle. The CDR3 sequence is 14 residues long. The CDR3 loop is CASRGQPTTDTQYF. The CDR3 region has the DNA TGCGCCAGCAGGGGACAACCTACCACAGATACGCAGTATTTT.

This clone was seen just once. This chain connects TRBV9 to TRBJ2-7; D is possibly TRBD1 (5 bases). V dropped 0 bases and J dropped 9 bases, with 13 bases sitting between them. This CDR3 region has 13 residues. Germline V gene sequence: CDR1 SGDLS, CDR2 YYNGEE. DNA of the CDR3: TGTGCCAGCAGCGTAGAAGTCAGAACAGGGCAGTACTTC. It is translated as CASSVEVRTGQYF.

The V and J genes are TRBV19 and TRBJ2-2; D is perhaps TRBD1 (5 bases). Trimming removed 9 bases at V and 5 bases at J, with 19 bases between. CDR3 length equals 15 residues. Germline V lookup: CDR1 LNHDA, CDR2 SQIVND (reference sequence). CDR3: CASNPAGPFTGELFF. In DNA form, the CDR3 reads TGTGCCAGCAACCCGGCAGGGCCCTTTACCGGGGAGCTGTTTTTT.

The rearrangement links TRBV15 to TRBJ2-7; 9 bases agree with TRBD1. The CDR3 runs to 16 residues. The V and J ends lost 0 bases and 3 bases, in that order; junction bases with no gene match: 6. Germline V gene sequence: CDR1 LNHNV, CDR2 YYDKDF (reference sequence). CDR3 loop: CATSRDMATGGYEQYF. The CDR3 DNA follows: TGTGCCACCAGCAGAGATATGGCGACAGGGGGCTACGAGCAGTACTTC.

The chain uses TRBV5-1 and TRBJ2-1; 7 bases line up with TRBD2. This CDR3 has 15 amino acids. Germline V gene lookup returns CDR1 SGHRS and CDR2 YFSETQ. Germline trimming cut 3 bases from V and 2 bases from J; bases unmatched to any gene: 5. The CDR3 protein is CASSSSGTTYNEQFF. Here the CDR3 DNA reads TGCGCCAGCAGCTCCTCCGGGACTACCTACAATGAGCAGTTCTTC.

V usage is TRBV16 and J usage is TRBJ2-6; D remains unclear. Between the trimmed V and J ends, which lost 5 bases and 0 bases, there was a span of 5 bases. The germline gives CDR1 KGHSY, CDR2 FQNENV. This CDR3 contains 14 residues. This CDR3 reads CASSEYSGANVLTF. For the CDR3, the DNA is TGTGCCAGCAGCGAGTACTCTGGGGCCAACGTCCTGACTTTC.

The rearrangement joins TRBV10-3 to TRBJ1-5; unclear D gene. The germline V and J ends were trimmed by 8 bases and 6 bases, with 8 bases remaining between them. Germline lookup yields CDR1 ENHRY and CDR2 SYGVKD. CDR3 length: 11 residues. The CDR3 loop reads CAIGEIQPQHF. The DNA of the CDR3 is TGTGCCATCGGAGAGATTCAGCCCCAGCATTTT.

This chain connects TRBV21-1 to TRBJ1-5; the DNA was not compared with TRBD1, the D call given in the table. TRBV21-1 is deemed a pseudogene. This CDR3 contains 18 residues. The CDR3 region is CASSKGGGRGYSNQPQHF. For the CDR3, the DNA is TGTGCCAGCAGCAAAGGAGGGGGCCGGGGCTACAGCAATCAGCCCCAGCATTTT.

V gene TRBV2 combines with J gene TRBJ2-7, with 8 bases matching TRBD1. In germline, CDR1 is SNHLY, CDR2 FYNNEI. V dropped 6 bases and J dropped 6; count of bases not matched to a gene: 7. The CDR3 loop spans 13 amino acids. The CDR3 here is CASRKGQAGEQYV. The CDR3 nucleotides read TGTGCCAGCAGGAAGGGACAGGCCGGCGAGCAGTACGTC.

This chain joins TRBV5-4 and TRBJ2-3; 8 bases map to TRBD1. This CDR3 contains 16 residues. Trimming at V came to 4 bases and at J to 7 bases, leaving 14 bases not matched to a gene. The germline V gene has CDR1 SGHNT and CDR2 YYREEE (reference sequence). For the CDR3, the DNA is TGTGCCAGCAGCCCTGGTGGGGACAGGACCCCTTATACGCAGTATTTT. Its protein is CASSPGGDRTPYTQYF.

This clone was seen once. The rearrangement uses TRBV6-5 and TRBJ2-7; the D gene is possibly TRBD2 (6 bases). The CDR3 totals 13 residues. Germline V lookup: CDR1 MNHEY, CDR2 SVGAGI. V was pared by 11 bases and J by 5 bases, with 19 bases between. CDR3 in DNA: TGTGCCGCGGCGGGGCTCTACCTAAACGAGCAGTACTTC. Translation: CAAAGLYLNEQYF.

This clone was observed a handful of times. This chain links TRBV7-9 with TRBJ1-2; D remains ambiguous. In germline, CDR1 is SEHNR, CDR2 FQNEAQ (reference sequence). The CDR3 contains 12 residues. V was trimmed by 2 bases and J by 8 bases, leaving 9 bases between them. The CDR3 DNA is TGTGCCAGCAGCTTACTCGGGAGCGGCTACACCTTC. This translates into CASSLLGSGYTF.

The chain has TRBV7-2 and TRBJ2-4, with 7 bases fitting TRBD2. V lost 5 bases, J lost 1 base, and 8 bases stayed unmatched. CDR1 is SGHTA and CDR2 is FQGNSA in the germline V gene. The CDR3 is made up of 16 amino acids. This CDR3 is CASSTTSAAAKNIQYF. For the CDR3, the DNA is TGTGCCAGCAGCACCACTAGCGCTGCGGCCAAAAACATTCAGTACTTC.

The CDR3 nucleotides read TGTGCCAGCAGCCCGGACTTGGGCCCAGATACGCAGTATTTT. Its translation is CASSPDLGPDTQYF. The chain joins TRBV13 to TRBJ2-3; tentatively, D is TRBD2 (5 bases). Germline CDR1 reads PRHDT; CDR2 reads FYEKMQ (reference sequence). The CDR3 loop spans 14 amino acids. Trimming removed 5 bases at V and 4 bases at J, with 13 bases between. Full variable domain (remainder filled in from reference TRBV13 and TRBJ2-3): AAGVIQSPRHLIKEKRETATLKCYPIPRHDTVYWYQQGPGQDPQFLISFYEKMQSDKGSIPDRFSAQQFSDYHSELNMSSLELGDSALYFCASSPDLGPDTQYFGPGTRLTVL.